Below, 24 T cell receptor beta chains from the same sample are listed, as sequenced in a study of blood T cell repertoires in COVID-19. Produced via immunoSEQ multiplex PCR; TCRdb's table is partial and in-frame only. The repertoire includes 380,000 or so clones, around 89% of them detected once, and 1% to 1.5% sits in the top ten. Sequenced: peripheral blood. The receptors originated from a middle-aged man with acute or convalescent COVID-19.

The chain links TRBV6-2 or TRBV6-3 to TRBJ1-3; D is ambiguous. CDR3 length equals 16 residues. V was pared by 3 bases and J by 5 bases, with 17 bases between. Germline V gene data show CDR1 as MNHEY and CDR2 as SVGEGT. CDR3 region: CASSYFGNVLRNTIYF. DNA of the CDR3: TGTGCCAGCAGTTATTTCGGGAACGTTTTAAGAAACACCATATATTTT.

The V and J genes are TRBV28 and TRBJ1-5; D is ambiguous. The CDR3 has 12 amino acids. Germline values: CDR1 MDHEN, CDR2 SYDVKM. Trimming took 7 bases from V and 7 from J, leaving 11 bases between them. CDR3 sequence (DNA): TGTGCCAGCACCTCACCTAACCAGCCCCAGCATTTT. It translates to CASTSPNQPQHF. The whole variable domain, filled in from reference TRBV28 and TRBJ1-5, reads DVKVTQSSRYLVKRTGEKVFLECVQDMDHENMFWYRQDPGLGLRLIYFSYDVKMKEKGDIPEGYSVSREKKERFSLILESASTNQTSMYLCASTSPNQPQHFGDGTRLSIL.

The CDR3 region is CASSVGSGSSSTDTQYF. Written as DNA, the CDR3 is TGTGCCAGCAGCGTCGGTAGCGGTAGCTCTAGCACAGATACGCAGTATTTT. J is TRBJ2-3 and V is TRBV9; D is perhaps TRBD2 (6 bases). The length of the CDR3 is 17 residues. Germline CDR1 and CDR2: SGDLS and YYNGEE. V was trimmed by 2 bases and J by 0 bases, leaving 16 bases between them.

The chain employs TRBV7-3 and TRBJ2-6; possibly TRBD1 for D (6 bases). The CDR3 consists of 16 residues. With 1 base removed from V and 0 bases from J, the gap between germline ends came to 7 bases. Germline V CDR1 and CDR2: SGHTA, FQGTGA. Written as DNA, the CDR3 is TGTGCCAGCAGCTTAATAGGGGGCTCTGGGGCCAACGTCCTGACTTTC. This encodes CASSLIGGSGANVLTF. Drawing the rest from reference TRBV7-3 and TRBJ2-6, the complete variable domain is GAGVSQTPSNKVTEKGKYVELRCDPISGHTALYWYRQSLGQGPEFLIYFQGTGAADDSGLPNDRFFAVRPEGSVSTLKIQRTERGDSAVYLCASSLIGGSGANVLTFGAGSRLTVL.

The genes are TRBV6-5 and TRBJ2-7; 7 bases fit TRBD2. From germline, CDR1 is MNHEY and CDR2 SVGAGI. Germline trimming cut 3 bases from V and 6 bases from J; bases unmatched to any gene: 5. The CDR3 consists of 13 residues. The CDR3 sequence: CASSYNGGTEQYF. CDR3 nucleotides: TGTGCCAGCAGTTATAACGGGGGGACCGAGCAGTACTTC.

This clone was recorded a few times. The rearrangement links TRBV6-5 to TRBJ1-2, with a possible D match to TRBD1 (6 bases). Germline CDR1 is MNHEY and CDR2 is SVGAGI. This CDR3 region has 13 residues. Deletions cut 4 bases from V and 7 bases from J, with 13 bases between. CDR3 nucleotides: TGTGCCAGCAGTTTGGCGGGGGCGGGTGGCTACACCTTC. Its translation is CASSLAGAGGYTF.

V usage is TRBV7-2 and J usage is TRBJ2-7; 9 bases match TRBD1. This CDR3 spans 14 amino acids. V gave up 2 bases and J gave up 2 bases; unmatched junction bases: 1. CDR1 SGHTA and CDR2 FQGNSA come from the germline V gene. CDR3 region: CASSLWDRAYEQYF. As DNA, the CDR3 is TGTGCCAGCAGCTTATGGGACAGGGCCTACGAGCAGTACTTC.

This clone was seen only once. The V and J genes are TRBV27 and TRBJ2-1; 8 bases match TRBD1. This CDR3 has 13 amino acids. Germline V CDR1 and CDR2: MNHEY, SMNVEV (reference sequence). CDR3 DNA: TGTGACCACACAGGGGGAATCTACAATGAGCAGTTCTTC. This codes for CDHTGGIYNEQFF.

V usage is TRBV9 and J usage is TRBJ2-1; 7 bases line up with TRBD2. V lost 6 bases, J lost 7 bases, and 10 bases stayed unmatched. Germline V gives CDR1 SGDLS, CDR2 YYNGEE. The CDR3 covers 14 residues. In nucleotides, the CDR3 is TGTGCCAGCACCCCTCGGGGGGAGCCAAATGAGCAGTTCTTC. Amino acids: CASTPRGEPNEQFF.

The chain employs TRBV28 and TRBJ2-7; 11 bases fit TRBD2. Germline V gene sequence: CDR1 MDHEN, CDR2 SYDVKM. V gave up 5 bases and J gave up 5 bases; unmatched junction bases: 11. The CDR3 length is 16 residues. The CDR3 here is CASSPETSGRSHEQYF. CDR3 DNA: TGTGCCAGCAGTCCGGAAACTAGCGGGAGATCCCACGAGCAGTACTTC. The full variable domain, in which reference TRBV28 and TRBJ2-7 provide the parts outside the CDR3, is DVKVTQSSRYLVKRTGEKVFLECVQDMDHENMFWYRQDPGLGLRLIYFSYDVKMKEKGDIPEGYSVSREKKERFSLILESASTNQTSMYLCASSPETSGRSHEQYFGPGTRLTVT.

CDR3 in DNA: TGTGCCAGCAGTAGGAGTTATGAAAAACTGTTTTTT. It specifies CASSRSYEKLFF. The chain uses TRBV12-3 or TRBV12-4 and TRBJ1-4; D gene ambiguous. The CDR3 sequence is 12 residues long. V was clipped by 5 bases and J by 6 bases, with 7 bases between them.

This clone was seen only a few times. The chain links TRBV18 to TRBJ1-2, with D possibly being TRBD1 (5 bases). Trimming stripped 1 base from V and 6 bases from J, with 9 bases between. The V gene's germline CDR1 is KGHSH and CDR2 LQKENI. This CDR3 has 13 amino acids. This chain's CDR3 is CASSPRRVDGYTF. The CDR3, as DNA: TGTGCCAGCTCACCACGCAGGGTCGATGGCTACACCTTC.

The count of this clone is one. Here the CDR3 DNA reads TGTGCCAGCAGCTTAGAGGGAAGGAACACTGAAGCTTTCTTT. It encodes CASSLEGRNTEAFF. This chain connects TRBV7-3 to TRBJ1-1; no reliable D call. V was cut by 2 bases and J by 1 base, with 8 bases left in between. Per germline, CDR1 SGHTA and CDR2 FQGTGA. This CDR3 spans 14 amino acids.

This chain uses TRBV5-4 with TRBJ2-7; 9 bases are shared with TRBD2. J gave up 4 bases and V 4 bases, and 6 bases lay outside the gene matches. CDR3 length: 14 amino acids. Germline V gene data show CDR1 as SGHNT and CDR2 as YYREEE (reference sequence). The CDR3: CASSASGGPYEQYF. The DNA for the CDR3 is TGTGCCAGCAGCGCGAGCGGGGGGCCATACGAGCAGTACTTC. Full variable domain (outside the CDR3, taken from reference TRBV5-4 and TRBJ2-7): ETGVTQSPTHLIKTRGQQVTLRCSSQSGHNTVSWYQQALGQGPQFIFQYYREEENGRGNFPPRFSGLQFPNYSSELNVNALELDDSALYLCASSASGGPYEQYFGPGTRLTVT.

V usage is TRBV28 and J usage is TRBJ1-2; D not resolved. The CDR3 has 19 residues. Trimming pared 4 bases from V and 2 bases from J, leaving 26 bases between. The germline V gene has CDR1 MDHEN and CDR2 SYDVKM. The CDR3 region is CASSSDLLLTPPHNYGYTF. The CDR3 nucleotides read TGTGCCAGCAGTTCGGACTTACTTCTTACCCCACCCCACAACTATGGCTACACCTTC.

The V call is TRBV2, the J call TRBJ2-1; 9 bases align to TRBD2. The junction had 2 bases not matched to a gene; V was cut back by 6 bases and J by 8 bases. The germline gives CDR1 SNHLY, CDR2 FYNNEI. This CDR3 has 12 residues. The CDR3 DNA is TGTGCCAGCAGGCGGGAGGGGGATGAGCAGTTCTTC. Protein: CASRREGDEQFF.

The sample holds a few counts of this clone. The chain recombines TRBV5-8 with TRBJ2-3; tentatively, D is TRBD2 (6 bases). The CDR3 length is 18 residues. The V gene's germline CDR1 is SGHTS and CDR2 YDEGEE. V was shortened by 4 bases and J by 2 bases, with 23 bases between the two germline ends. CDR3 protein: CASSVRGTPNKYTDTQYF. CDR3 DNA sequence: TGTGCCAGCAGCGTGAGAGGGACTCCAAACAAATACACAGATACGCAGTATTTT.

Regarding this clone: Other DNA sequences in the same sample also yield this CDR3. This sequence joins TRBV6-5 and TRBJ2-2, with TRBD1 as a possible D gene (6 bases). Trimming cost V 6 bases and J 1 base, with 9 bases left between them. The germline CDR1 and CDR2 sequences are MNHEY and SVGAGI. The length of the CDR3 is 14 residues. CDR3 bases: TGTGCCAGCAGCCTGGACAGGAACACCGGGGAGCTGTTTTTT. It translates to CASSLDRNTGELFF.

This chain uses TRBV19 with TRBJ1-5; D uncertain. The CDR3 is 14 amino acids. Trimming stripped 7 bases from V and 0 bases from J, with 10 bases between. CDR1 and CDR2 (germline): LNHDA, SQIVND (reference sequence). The CDR3 DNA sequence: TGTGCCAGTAATAGATTCGGTAGCAATCAGCCCCAGCATTTT. Translated, it gives CASNRFGSNQPQHF.

This clone appeared once. The chain recombines TRBV2 with TRBJ1-1; the match to TRBD1 covers 8 bases. V dropped 4 bases and J dropped 1; count of bases not matched to a gene: 5. Looked up from germline, CDR1 is SNHLY and CDR2 is FYNNEI. This CDR3 is 15 amino acids long. The CDR3 loop is CASSGGDRTNTEAFF. The CDR3 bases are TGTGCCAGCAGTGGGGGGGACAGGACGAACACTGAAGCTTTCTTT.

V usage is TRBV19 and J usage is TRBJ1-5; the D gene is possibly TRBD1 (5 bases). This CDR3 is 15 amino acids long. V was cut by 4 bases and J by 6 bases, with 16 bases left in between. Germline CDR1 and CDR2: LNHDA and SQIVND (reference sequence). In DNA, the CDR3 is TGTGCCAGTAGTAACCGCGCAGGGAATTTTCAGCCCCAGCATTTT. This encodes CASSNRAGNFQPQHF.

The J gene is TRBJ1-2, the V gene TRBV28; D uncertain. V shed 5 bases and J shed 7 bases, with 11 bases lying between them. CDR3 length: 12 amino acids. Germline V gene sequence: CDR1 MDHEN, CDR2 SYDVKM. This CDR3 reads CASSTSLGGYTF. CDR3 nucleotides: TGTGCCAGCAGTACTTCCCTCGGTGGCTACACCTTC.

This chain uses TRBV19 with TRBJ2-2; maybe TRBD2 (6 bases). CDR3 length equals 11 residues. Germline CDR1 is LNHDA and CDR2 is SQIVND (reference sequence). The CDR3 protein is CAVAGTGELFF. CDR3 DNA: TGTGCTGTTGCGGGAACCGGGGAGCTGTTTTTT. The full variable domain, with the rest looked up from reference TRBV19 and TRBJ2-2, is DGGITQSPKYLFRKEGQNVTLSCEQNLNHDAMYWYRQDPGQGLRLIYYSQIVNDFQKGDIAEGYSVSREKKESFPLTVTSAQKNPTAFYLCAVAGTGELFFGEGSRLTVL.

The chain recombines TRBV6-1 with TRBJ2-7; 13 bases align to TRBD2. CDR1 and CDR2 from the germline V gene are MNHNS and SASEGT. The CDR3 has 18 residues. Trimming took 2 bases from V and 2 from J; bases not matched to a gene: 9. CDR3 region: CASSEHPGTSGITYEQYF. The CDR3 nucleotides read TGTGCCAGCAGTGAACACCCAGGGACTAGCGGGATAACCTACGAGCAGTACTTC.